The 20 T cell receptor beta chains reported below all come from one sample, sequenced in a study of OX40 agonist ivuxolimab in advanced cancers. This table comes from immunoSEQ multiplex PCR, and its TCRdb copy is limited to in-frame clones, with some not included. The table records about 18,000 clones, less than 80% of them present only once. The specimen comprised CD4+ or CD8+ T cells sorted from blood, sampled in a trial of the OX40 agonist ivuxolimab. Receptor source: an adult with an advanced solid tumor such as melanoma, head and neck, liver or kidney cancer.

The J gene is TRBJ2-7, the V gene TRBV28; no clear D gene. The germline V and J ends were trimmed by 2 bases and 3 bases, with 11 bases remaining between them. The CDR3 has 14 residues. Germline V gives CDR1 MDHEN, CDR2 SYDVKM. The CDR3 DNA follows: TGTGCCAGCAGTTTAAGGGCTTATTTCTACGAGCAGTACTTC. Translated, it gives CASSLRAYFYEQYF. The full variable domain, rest sourced from reference TRBV28 and TRBJ2-7, is DVKVTQSSRYLVKRTGEKVFLECVQDMDHENMFWYRQDPGLGLRLIYFSYDVKMKEKGDIPEGYSVSREKKERFSLILESASTNQTSMYLCASSLRAYFYEQYFGPGTRLTVT.

The chain recombines TRBV7-6 with TRBJ2-1; D possibly corresponds to TRBD2 (5 bases). Germline values: CDR1 SGHVS, CDR2 FNYEAQ. The CDR3 is made up of 14 amino acids. Trimming stripped 3 bases from V and 6 bases from J, with 12 bases between. The CDR3 DNA reads TGTGCCAGCAGCTTGGTTGAGGGTGGCAATGAGCAGTTCTTC. This sequence encodes CASSLVEGGNEQFF. Full variable domain (outside the CDR3, taken from reference TRBV7-6 and TRBJ2-1): GAGVSQSPRYKVTKRGQDVALRCDPISGHVSLYWYRQALGQGPEFLTYFNYEAQQDKSGLPNDRFSAERPEGSISTLTIQRTEQRDSAMYRCASSLVEGGNEQFFGPGTRLTVL.

The chain combines TRBV28 with TRBJ2-7, with D maybe TRBD1 (5 bases). V was pared by 2 bases and J by 5 bases, with 19 bases between. CDR3 size: 16 residues. The V gene's germline CDR1 is MDHEN and CDR2 SYDVKM. CDR3: CASSLGLGREVNEQYF. The DNA for the CDR3 is TGTGCCAGCAGTTTAGGGTTAGGCAGGGAAGTTAACGAGCAGTACTTC.

This chain uses TRBV6-5 with TRBJ1-2; tentatively, D is TRBD1 (6 bases). Germline CDR1 and CDR2: MNHEY and SVGAGI. Trimming cost V 6 bases and J 5 bases, with 16 bases left between them. The CDR3 has 14 amino acids. In DNA form, the CDR3 reads TGTGCCAGCAGCCTAGGGACACCCGCATATGGCTACACCTTC. It specifies CASSLGTPAYGYTF.

The CDR3, as DNA: TGCGCCAGCAGCCAATCAAGCTACAATGAGCAGTTCTTC. This translates into CASSQSSYNEQFF. This chain joins TRBV4-1 and TRBJ2-1; no clear D gene. This CDR3 is built from 13 residues. Trimming stripped 2 bases from V and 3 bases from J, with 5 bases between. Germline V gives CDR1 MGHRA, CDR2 YSYEKL.

This chain links TRBV9 with TRBJ2-5; 8 nucleotides line up with TRBD2. The V and J ends lost 4 bases and 5 bases, in that order; junction bases with no gene match: 7. Germline-derived CDR1 and CDR2 are SGDLS and YYNGEE. This CDR3 contains 14 residues. The DNA for the CDR3 is TGTGCCAGCAGCCCGGGGGGGCAGATCGAGACCCAGTACTTC. This translates into CASSPGGQIETQYF.

V usage is TRBV5-1 and J usage is TRBJ1-1; a weak D match, TRBD1 (5 bases). Germline V gene sequence: CDR1 SGHRS, CDR2 YFSETQ. The V gene lost 0 bases and the J gene lost 3 bases, with 9 bases spanning the gap. There are 14 residues in the CDR3. In DNA, the CDR3 is TGCGCCAGCAGCTTGGTTTCGGGGGACACTGAAGCTTTCTTT. Translated: CASSLVSGDTEAFF.

V usage is TRBV7-9 and J usage is TRBJ1-2, with unresolved D. V shed 1 base and J shed 6 bases, with 15 bases lying between them. The CDR3 spans 15 residues. The V gene's germline CDR1 is SEHNR and CDR2 FQNEAQ (reference sequence). The CDR3 loop reads CASSLVSTRIDGYTF. The DNA of the CDR3 is TGTGCCAGCAGCTTAGTCAGTACGCGGATAGATGGCTACACCTTC.

The chain links TRBV5-4 to TRBJ1-2; the D is unclear. The V gene lost 0 bases and the J gene lost 0 bases, with 3 bases spanning the gap. Germline V gives CDR1 SGHNT, CDR2 YYREEE (reference sequence). CDR3 length: 13 residues. The CDR3 region is CASSLGSNYGYTF. In nucleotides, the CDR3 is TGTGCCAGCAGCTTGGGTTCTAACTATGGCTACACCTTC.

The chain has TRBV7-6 and TRBJ2-7; D is uncertain. In germline, CDR1 is SGHVS, CDR2 FNYEAQ. The CDR3 totals 15 residues. Between the trimmed V and J ends, which lost 5 bases and 5 bases, there was a span of 19 bases. The CDR3 DNA reads as TGTGCCAGCAGCCCTAACCCCGGGCGCCGCGACGAGCAGTACTTC. Its translation is CASSPNPGRRDEQYF.

In regard to this clone: A junction boundary mismatches the germline segment, possibly from a read error. V gene TRBV4-3 combines with J gene TRBJ2-5; TRBD2 aligns across 8 bases. The length of the CDR3 is 17 residues. Per the germline V gene, CDR1 is LGHNA and CDR2 is YSLEER. CDR3 region: CASSQGLFGGAQKTQYF. CDR3 in DNA: TGCGCCAGCAGTCAAGGACTGTTCGGGGGGGCCCAGAAGACCCAGTACTTC.

This clone has just one count. The genes are TRBV28 and TRBJ1-4, with 7 positions matching TRBD1. This CDR3 contains 16 residues. The ends lost 2 bases at V and 1 base at J; junction bases unmatched: 4. Germline-derived CDR1 and CDR2 are MDHEN and SYDVKM. DNA of the CDR3: TGTGCCAGCAGTTTAGTGGCAGGGGGAACTAATGAAAAACTGTTTTTT. The encoded protein is CASSLVAGGTNEKLFF.

The chain links TRBV27 to TRBJ2-7; 16 bases are shared with TRBD2. This CDR3 contains 18 residues. Looked up from germline, CDR1 is MNHEY and CDR2 is SMNVEV (reference sequence). V gave up 5 bases and J gave up 0 bases; unmatched junction bases: 7. The CDR3 nucleotides are TGTGCCAGCAGTCCTGGGACTAGCGGGAGGGCCTTCTCCTACGAGCAGTACTTC. Translated, it gives CASSPGTSGRAFSYEQYF.

The chain is built from TRBV21-1 and TRBJ2-5; the DNA was not used to check the table's D call, TRBD2. The J call is in doubt because the DNA end fits TRBJ2-7 better. TRBV21-1 is marked as a pseudogene. This CDR3 region has 13 residues. This CDR3 reads CASSCTFSYEQYF. CDR3 coding DNA: TGTGCCAGCAGCTGCACCTTCTCCTACGAGCAGTACTTC.

V gene TRBV29-1 combines with J gene TRBJ1-2; D is ambiguous. There are 14 residues in the CDR3. CDR1 and CDR2 from the germline V gene are SQVTM and ANQGSEA. Trimming took off 1 base at V and 3 bases at J, with 12 bases between the two ends. The CDR3 reads CSVEASGPHYGYTF. The CDR3 DNA follows: TGCAGCGTTGAAGCCTCCGGTCCCCACTATGGCTACACCTTC.

The chain employs TRBV4-3 and TRBJ2-3; 7 bases are shared with TRBD1. J gave up 1 base and V 1 base, and 2 bases lay outside the gene matches. There are 15 residues in the CDR3. CDR1 is LGHNA, CDR2 YSLEER, per germline. CDR3 residues: CASSQVTGGTDTQYF. The CDR3 DNA sequence: TGCGCCAGCAGCCAAGTAACAGGGGGCACAGATACGCAGTATTTT.

This clone turned up a few times. This chain connects TRBV7-9 to TRBJ2-6, with D possibly matching TRBD2 (7 bases). V lost 5 bases, J lost 4 bases, and 18 bases lay in between. The CDR3 totals 17 residues. In germline, CDR1 is SEHNR, CDR2 FQNEAQ (reference sequence). The CDR3 reads CASSVSTRGAGANVLTF. The CDR3 DNA sequence: TGTGCCAGCAGCGTATCGACCCGGGGGGCCGGGGCCAACGTCCTGACTTTC.

J is TRBJ2-7 and V is TRBV27; D not certain. The CDR3 has 13 amino acids. Trimming removed 5 bases from V and 3 bases from J, with 11 bases in between. CDR1 MNHEY and CDR2 SMNVEV come from the germline V gene (reference sequence). The CDR3 reads CASSHSWGYEQYF. CDR3 coding DNA: TGTGCCAGCAGTCATTCCTGGGGCTACGAGCAGTACTTC.

This chain connects TRBV7-8 to TRBJ2-1; 10 bases are a match to TRBD2. Trimming at V came to 7 bases and at J to 3 bases, leaving 12 bases not matched to a gene. The CDR3 sequence is 17 residues long. Germline assignment: CDR1 SGHVS and CDR2 FQNEAQ. CDR3 sequence: CASISTKAGGLYNEQFF. The DNA of the CDR3 is TGTGCCAGCATATCTACCAAAGCGGGGGGGCTCTACAATGAGCAGTTCTTC.

J is TRBJ2-1 and V is TRBV27, with 7 bases lining up with TRBD1. The germline V gene encodes CDR1 MNHEY and CDR2 SMNVEV (reference sequence). V was clipped by 4 bases and J by 4 bases; unmatched bases: 4. The CDR3 is 14 residues long. The chain's CDR3 is CASSYRDSYNEQFF. DNA for the CDR3: TGTGCCAGCAGTTACCGGGACAGTTACAATGAGCAGTTCTTC.